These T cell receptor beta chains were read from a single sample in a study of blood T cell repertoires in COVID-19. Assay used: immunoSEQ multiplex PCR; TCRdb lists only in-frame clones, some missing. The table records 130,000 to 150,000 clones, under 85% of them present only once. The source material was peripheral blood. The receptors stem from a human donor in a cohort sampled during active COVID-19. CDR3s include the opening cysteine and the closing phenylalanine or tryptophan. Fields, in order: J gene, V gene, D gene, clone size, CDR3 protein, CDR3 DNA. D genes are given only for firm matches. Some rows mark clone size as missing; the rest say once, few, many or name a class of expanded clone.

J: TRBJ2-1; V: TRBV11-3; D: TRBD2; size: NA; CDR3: CASSLGLAGGAGEEQFF; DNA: TGTGCCAGCAGCTTAGGTCTAGCGGGGGGCGCGGGGGAAGAGCAGTTCTTC
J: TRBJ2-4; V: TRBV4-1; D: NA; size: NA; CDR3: CASGGVGSKNIQYF; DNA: TGCGCCAGCGGAGGGGTGGGATCCAAAAACATTCAGTACTTC
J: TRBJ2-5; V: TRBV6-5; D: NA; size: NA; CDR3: CASSPKETQYF; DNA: TGTGCCAGCAGTCCTAAAGAGACCCAGTACTTC
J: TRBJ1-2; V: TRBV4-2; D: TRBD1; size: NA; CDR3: CASSQDTGGFDGYTF; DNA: TGTGCCAGCAGCCAAGACACAGGGGGCTTCGATGGCTACACCTTC
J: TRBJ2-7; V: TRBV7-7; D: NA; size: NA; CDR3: CASSDGQSYEQYF; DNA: TGTGCTAGCAGCGACGGACAGTCCTACGAGCAGTACTTC
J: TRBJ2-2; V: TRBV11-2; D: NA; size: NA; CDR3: CASSLDTEAGELFF; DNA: TGTGCCAGCAGCTTAGATACGGAGGCCGGGGAGCTGTTTTTT
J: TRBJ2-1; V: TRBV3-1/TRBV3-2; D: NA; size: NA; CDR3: CASSPNSGDEQFF; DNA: TGTGCCAGCAGCCCCAATAGCGGCGATGAGCAGTTCTTC
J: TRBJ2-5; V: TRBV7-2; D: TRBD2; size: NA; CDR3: CASGFRGSPGGTQYF; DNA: TGTGCCAGCGGTTTCAGAGGGTCCCCGGGGGGGACCCAGTACTTC
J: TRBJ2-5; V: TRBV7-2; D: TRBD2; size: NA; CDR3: CASSFSGLAGGRTRGTQYF; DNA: TGTGCCAGCAGCTTCAGCGGACTAGCGGGGGGGCGGACCCGAGGGACCCAGTACTTC
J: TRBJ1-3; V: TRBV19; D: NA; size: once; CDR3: CASSPTLPFGNTIYF; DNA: TGTGCCAGTAGTCCTACCCTACCGTTTGGAAACACCATATATTTT
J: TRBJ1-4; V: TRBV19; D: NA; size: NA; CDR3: CASSSTGFSNEKLFF; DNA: TGTGCCAGTAGCTCAACAGGGTTTAGTAATGAAAAACTGTTTTTT
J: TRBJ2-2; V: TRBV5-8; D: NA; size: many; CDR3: CASSFVLVGTGELFF; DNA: TGTGCCAGCAGCTTTGTCCTAGTAGGCACCGGGGAGCTGTTTTTT
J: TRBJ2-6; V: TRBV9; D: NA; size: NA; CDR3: CASRSSGANVLTF; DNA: TGTGCCAGCAGGAGCTCTGGGGCCAACGTCCTGACTTTC
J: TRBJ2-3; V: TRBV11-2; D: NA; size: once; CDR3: CASSQVGDTQYF; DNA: TGTGCCAGCAGCCAGGTGGGAGATACGCAGTATTTT
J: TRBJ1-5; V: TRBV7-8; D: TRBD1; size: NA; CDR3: CASSLQGAFGQPQHF; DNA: TGTGCCAGCAGCTTACAGGGGGCGTTTGGTCAGCCCCAGCATTTT
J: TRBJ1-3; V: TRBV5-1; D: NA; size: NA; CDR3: CASSDSGNTIYF; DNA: TGCGCCAGCAGCGACTCCGGGAACACCATATATTTT
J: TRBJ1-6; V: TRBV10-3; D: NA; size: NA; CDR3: CAISVEGDYNSPLHF; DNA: TGTGCCATCAGTGTTGAGGGGGACTATAATTCACCCCTCCACTTT
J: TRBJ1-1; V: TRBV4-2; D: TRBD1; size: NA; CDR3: CASSRLGQMNTEAFF; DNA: TGTGCCAGCAGCCGACTGGGACAGATGAACACTGAAGCTTTCTTT
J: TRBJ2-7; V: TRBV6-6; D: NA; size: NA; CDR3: CASSELTVGGYEQYF; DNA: TGTGCCAGCAGCGAACTGACAGTCGGGGGATACGAGCAGTACTTC
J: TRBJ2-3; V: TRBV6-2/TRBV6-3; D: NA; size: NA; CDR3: CASSYSARDLADTQYF; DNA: TGTGCCAGCAGTTACTCGGCGAGGGATTTGGCAGATACGCAGTATTTT
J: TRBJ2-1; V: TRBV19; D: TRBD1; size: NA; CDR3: CASSIRGQGNEQFF; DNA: TGTGCCAGTAGTATCAGGGGACAGGGGAATGAGCAGTTCTTC
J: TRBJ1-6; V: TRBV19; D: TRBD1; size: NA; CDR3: CASRWAQGGSPLHF; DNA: TGTGCCAGTAGGTGGGCACAGGGGGGTTCACCCCTCCACTTT
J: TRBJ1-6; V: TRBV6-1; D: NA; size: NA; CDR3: CASSETELPLHF; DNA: TGTGCCAGCAGTGAAACTGAGTTACCCCTCCACTTT
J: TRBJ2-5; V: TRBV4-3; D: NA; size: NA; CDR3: CASSQSLGGAWETQYF; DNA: TGCGCCAGCAGCCAATCACTTGGGGGGGCTTGGGAGACCCAGTACTTC
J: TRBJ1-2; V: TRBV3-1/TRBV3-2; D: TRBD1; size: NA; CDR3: CASSQDLFALGQGNYGYTF; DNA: TGTGCCAGCAGCCAAGATTTATTCGCCTTAGGACAGGGTAACTATGGCTACACCTTC
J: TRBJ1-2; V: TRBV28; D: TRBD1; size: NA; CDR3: CASSGSGTGAFEAKGYTF; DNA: TGTGCCAGCAGCGGATCCGGGACAGGGGCCTTTGAGGCGAAGGGCTACACCTTC
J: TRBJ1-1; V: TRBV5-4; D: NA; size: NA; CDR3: CASSLVGRRNTEAFF; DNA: TGTGCCAGCAGCTTGGTGGGCAGGCGGAACACTGAAGCTTTCTTT
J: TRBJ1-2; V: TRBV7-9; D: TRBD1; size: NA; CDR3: CASSLALPDRGGYTF; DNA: TGTGCCAGCAGCTTAGCGCTTCCGGACAGGGGTGGCTACACCTTC
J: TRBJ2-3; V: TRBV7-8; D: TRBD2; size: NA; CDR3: CASSRDFSGATDTQYF; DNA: TGTGCCAGCAGCCGAGACTTTAGCGGGGCCACAGATACGCAGTATTTT
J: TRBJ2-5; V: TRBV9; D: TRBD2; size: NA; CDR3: CASGLAEETQYF; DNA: TGTGCCAGCGGACTAGCAGAAGAGACCCAGTACTTC
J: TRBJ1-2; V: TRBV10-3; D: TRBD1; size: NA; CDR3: CAIRTGPNYGYTF; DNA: TGTGCCATTAGGACAGGGCCTAACTATGGCTACACCTTC
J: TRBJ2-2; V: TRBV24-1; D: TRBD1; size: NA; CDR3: CATGHGTGGVGTGELFF; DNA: TGTGCCACCGGACACGGGACAGGGGGCGTCGGCACCGGGGAGCTGTTTTTT
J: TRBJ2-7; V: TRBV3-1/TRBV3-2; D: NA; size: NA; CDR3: CASSQLRGTEQYF; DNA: TGTGCCAGCAGCCAATTACGGGGTACCGAGCAGTACTTC
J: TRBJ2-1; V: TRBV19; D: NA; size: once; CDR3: CASSIDGQGYGEQFF; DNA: TGTGCCAGTAGTATCGACGGGCAGGGGTACGGTGAGCAGTTCTTC